These 8 T cell receptor beta chains were sequenced from one sample in a study of CD8 T cells in Susac syndrome. RNA was extracted with the RNeasy kit, and a quantity of roughly 0.45 to 1 ug was reverse transcribed using random hexamers. Each CDR3 protein is one row after TCRdb ran MiXCR on the immunoSEQ multiplex PCR reads. The table includes fewer than 150,000 distinct CDR3 sequences, 85% to 95% detected once. What was sequenced was CD8+ T cells from PBMCs. These receptors were obtained from a human donor with Susac syndrome.

The V gene is TRBV5-6, the J gene TRBJ1-6; D might be TRBD1 (5 bases). Trimming cost V 4 bases and J 14 bases, with 13 bases left between them. CDR1 is SGHDT and CDR2 is YYEEEE in the germline V gene. This CDR3 has 12 amino acids. This CDR3 reads CASSIGGTTLHF. The CDR3 nucleotides are TGTGCCAGCAGCATCGGGGGGACCACCCTCCACTTT.

This sequence joins TRBV9 and TRBJ2-7; D uncertain. This CDR3 is 15 amino acids long. The V end lost 1 base, the J end lost 2 bases, and 13 bases lay between the germline ends. Germline V gene lookup returns CDR1 SGDLS and CDR2 YYNGEE. This chain's CDR3 is CASSVTQARPYEQYF. In DNA form, the CDR3 reads TGTGCCAGCAGCGTAACCCAGGCCAGACCCTACGAGCAGTACTTC.

The V and J genes are TRBV27 and TRBJ2-7; 15 bases map to TRBD2. The V gene's germline CDR1 is MNHEY and CDR2 SMNVEV (reference sequence). This CDR3 is 17 amino acids long. V gave up 2 bases and J gave up 2 bases; unmatched junction bases: 4. The CDR3 DNA reads as TGTGCCAGCAGTTTAGAAGGACTAGCGGGAGGGACCTACGAGCAGTACTTC. Its protein product is CASSLEGLAGGTYEQYF.

This rearrangement joins TRBV5-1 to TRBJ2-7; D is uncertain. Trimming took off 2 bases at V and 6 bases at J, with 21 bases between the two ends. This CDR3 has 16 amino acids. CDR1 is SGHRS and CDR2 is YFSETQ in the germline V gene. The CDR3, as DNA: TGCGCCAGCAGCTTCCGCCCCGATACCGACGCCTCCGAGCAGTACTTC. Its protein product is CASSFRPDTDASEQYF.

V usage is TRBV6-1 and J usage is TRBJ1-1; D unclear. Germline CDR1 MNHNS, CDR2 SASEGT. The V end was cut by 2 bases, the J end by 4 bases, with 14 bases between. The CDR3 has 15 amino acids. As DNA, the CDR3 is TGTGCCAGCAGTGAAAGCCCGGCGGGCGGCACTGAAGCTTTCTTT. Protein product: CASSESPAGGTEAFF.

V is TRBV5-1 and J is TRBJ2-1; D perhaps matches TRBD2 (7 bases). Germline V gene lookup returns CDR1 SGHRS and CDR2 YFSETQ. The CDR3 runs 16 residues. Between the trimmed V and J ends, which lost 5 bases and 2 bases, there was a span of 17 bases. CDR3 protein: CASRPPSGGAYNEQFF. The CDR3 DNA sequence: TGCGCCAGCAGACCTCCATCGGGGGGCGCCTACAATGAGCAGTTCTTC.

The chain joins TRBV7-6 to TRBJ2-1, with a tentative D call TRBD1 (5 bases). The CDR3 covers 13 residues. CDR1 and CDR2 (germline): SGHVS, FNYEAQ. Trimming left V 4 bases short and J 10 bases short, with 14 bases between. The CDR3 nucleotides read TGTGCCAGCAGCTCGCCAGGGTATCTGGAGCAGTTCTTC. It encodes CASSSPGYLEQFF.

This rearrangement joins TRBV3-1 to TRBJ2-7, with D unresolved. This CDR3 region has 16 residues. Germline assignment: CDR1 LGHDT and CDR2 YNNKEL (reference sequence). V was shortened by 0 bases and J by 0 bases, with 12 bases between the two germline ends. The CDR3 bases are TGTGCCAGCAGCCAAGAGAACAGCCAACACTCCTACGAGCAGTACTTC. Translation: CASSQENSQHSYEQYF.